This is a list of T cell receptor beta chains from one sample in a study of blood T cell repertoires in COVID-19. Libraries were prepared by immunoSEQ multiplex PCR; TCRdb keeps only in-frame clonotypes and omits some of them. The sample comprises tens of thousands of clones, more than 70% of which are singletons, and approximately 15% rests with the top ten. Sequencing input: peripheral blood. The receptors derive from a human donor in a cohort sampled during active COVID-19. Both conserved end residues are part of each CDR3.

J: TRBJ1-1
V: TRBV11-3
CDR3: CASSPGAGSTEAFF

J: TRBJ2-1
V: TRBV5-4
CDR3: CASSLFTGDYNEQFF

J: TRBJ1-5
V: TRBV3-1/TRBV3-2
CDR3: CASSQAGAGGNQPQHF

J: TRBJ2-1
V: TRBV7-9
CDR3: CASSLVAGGLFSYNEQFF

J: TRBJ2-7
V: TRBV25-1
CDR3: CASSETRRGSREQYF

J: TRBJ1-1
V: TRBV6-1
CDR3: CASSEARALTEAFF

J: TRBJ1-6
V: TRBV6-5
CDR3: CASSYWDRGLGSPLHF

J: TRBJ1-4
V: TRBV5-1
CDR3: CASSLDRAEVDGLFF

J: TRBJ2-1
V: TRBV5-1
CDR3: CASSPGGRSYNEQFF

J: TRBJ2-3
V: TRBV5-1
CDR3: CASSPYSGPPPDTQYF

J: TRBJ1-1
V: TRBV27
CDR3: CASSTLQTGSHREAFF

J: TRBJ2-7
V: TRBV7-8
CDR3: CASSLAPGAGGEVQYF

J: TRBJ2-7
V: TRBV28
CDR3: CASSLIGGRAYEQYF

J: TRBJ1-2
V: TRBV29-1
CDR3: CSVVQGYGYTF

J: TRBJ2-1
V: TRBV5-1
CDR3: CASSSVAGSFYNEQFF

J: TRBJ1-1
V: TRBV9
CDR3: CASSVVDRGLSTEAFF

J: TRBJ2-3
V: TRBV5-6
CDR3: CASSLDRTPSTDTQYF

J: TRBJ1-1
V: TRBV19
CDR3: CASSTQGLANTEAFF

J: TRBJ2-1
V: TRBV27
CDR3: CASSSQRTGIHNEQFF

J: TRBJ2-3
V: TRBV7-8
CDR3: CASSLGGSADTQYF

J: TRBJ2-7
V: TRBV6-5
CDR3: CASSYSGGRSYEQYF

J: TRBJ1-4
V: TRBV30
CDR3: CAWSIIREKLFF